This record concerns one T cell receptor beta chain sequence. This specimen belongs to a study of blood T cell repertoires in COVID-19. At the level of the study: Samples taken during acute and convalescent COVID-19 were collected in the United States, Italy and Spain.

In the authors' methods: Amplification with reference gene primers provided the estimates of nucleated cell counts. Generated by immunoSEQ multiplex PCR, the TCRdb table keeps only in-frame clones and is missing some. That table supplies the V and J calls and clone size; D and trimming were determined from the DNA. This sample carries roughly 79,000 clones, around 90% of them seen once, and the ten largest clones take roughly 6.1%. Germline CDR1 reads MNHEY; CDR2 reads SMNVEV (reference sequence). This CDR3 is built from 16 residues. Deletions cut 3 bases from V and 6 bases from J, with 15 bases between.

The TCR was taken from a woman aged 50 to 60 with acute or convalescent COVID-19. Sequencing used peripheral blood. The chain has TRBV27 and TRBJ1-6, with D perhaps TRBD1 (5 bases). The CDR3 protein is CASSFQGGTSNSPLHF. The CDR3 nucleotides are TGTGCCAGCAGTTTTCAGGGCGGAACTTCTAATTCACCCCTCCACTTT.